This T cell receptor beta chain was profiled in a study of response to subunit inactivated influenza vaccine. The sample holds a few counts of this clonotype. Its antigen is not known. TCRdb re-derived calls from the RT-PCR reads in MiXCR, one entry per CDR3 protein. The data show about 520,000 distinct CDR3 sequences, roughly 9.8% seen once. The CDR3 extends over 15 amino acids. Germline V gene data show CDR1 as DFQATT and CDR2 as SNEGSKA (reference sequence). Trimming at V came to 3 bases and at J to 6 bases, leaving 10 bases not matched to a gene. Regarding the study as a whole: Authors suggested each seasonal flu vaccination may recruit only limited numbers of new T cells.

The gene calls are TRBV20-1 and TRBJ1-5, with 8 bases that match TRBD1. The TCR was taken from a man in his forties or fifties who received an inactivated influenza vaccine. Sample: PBMCs from blood, taken 45 days after vaccination. Here the CDR3 DNA reads TGCAGTGCTAGCCCAGGGGGCGGGGGGGGTCAGCCCCAGCATTTT. The encoded protein is CSASPGGGGGQPQHF.